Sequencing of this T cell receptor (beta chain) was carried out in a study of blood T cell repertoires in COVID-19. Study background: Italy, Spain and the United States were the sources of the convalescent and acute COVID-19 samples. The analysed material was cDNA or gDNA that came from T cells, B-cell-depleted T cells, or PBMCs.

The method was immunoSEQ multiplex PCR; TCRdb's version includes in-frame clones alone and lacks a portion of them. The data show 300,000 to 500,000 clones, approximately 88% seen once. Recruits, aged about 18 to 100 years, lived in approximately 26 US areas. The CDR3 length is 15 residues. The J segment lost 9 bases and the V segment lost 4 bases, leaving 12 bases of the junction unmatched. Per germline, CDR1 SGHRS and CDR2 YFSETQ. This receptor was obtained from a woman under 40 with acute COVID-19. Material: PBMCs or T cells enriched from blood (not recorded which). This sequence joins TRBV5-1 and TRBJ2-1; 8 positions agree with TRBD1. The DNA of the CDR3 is TGCGCCAGCAGCGGTGCGACCCCAGGGGGCGCTGAGCAGTTCTTC. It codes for CASSGATPGGAEQFF.